A single TCR beta chain is shown here with its context. Its antigen is as yet unknown. The data stem from a study of T cell responses to AZD1222 COVID-19 vaccine. Notes on the study in general: The donor group comprised mostly white British people and more females; the analysis possibly underestimated clonal diversity.

The assay was immunoSEQ multiplex PCR, and TCRdb's table has in-frame clones only and misses some. This table has roughly 130,000 clones, 92% appearing once. With 3 bases removed from V and 9 bases from J, the gap between germline ends came to 9 bases. CDR1 is LGHDT, CDR2 YNNKEL, per germline (reference sequence). The CDR3 is 12 residues long. This receptor was obtained from an adult in good health. This sequence joins TRBV3-1 (or the pseudogene TRBV3-2) and TRBJ2-1; D uncertain. The starting material was peripheral blood, obtained on day 0 of AZD1222 vaccination. The CDR3 spells CASSQILPEQFF. Written as DNA, the CDR3 is TGTGCCAGCAGCCAGATATTACCTGAGCAGTTCTTC.